This TCR beta chain was identified in a study of shared clonotypes between healthy human individuals (dated by TCRdb to the early 2020s). About the full investigation: The cohort included three men and a couple of women between 18 and 49 years of age. For each donor, CD4 naive and CD4 memory were each given three plates, CD8 naive was given two plates, and CD8 memory was given one plate. The study deeply sequenced blood TCR repertoires of 5 or 6 healthy adults to estimate repertoire size and the extent of clonotype sharing between individuals. To increase sequencing depth and limit assay-specific biases, TCR repertoire library preparation and sequencing were carried out by different laboratories using diverse techniques. Per donor, leukapheresis produced somewhere between about 0.94 and 9 billion PBMCs.

Using the deep immunoSEQ assay, multiplex PCR amplified TCR CDR3 regions from genomic DNA. Extracted genomic DNA from each cell subset was spread evenly across all wells of several immunoSEQ 96-well plates, with each plate serving as a replicate. Each replicate PCR for sorted subsets received roughly 200 ng genomic DNA, equal to roughly 30,000 T cell genomes. The purified libraries were quantified using a Qubit 3.0 fluorometer, sized with a Bioanalyzer 2100, and then quantified again using the KAPA Library Quantification kit. A separate single-read 150-cycle Illumina NextSeq 550 flow cell was used to sequence each immunoSEQ 96-well plate. The authors processed their data as follows. Because the immunoSEQ output included only junctional sequences and no quality scores, the filtering could not be the same as the filtering used for full-length reads. Sequences were annotated with PyIR, a Python wrapper for IgBLAST v1.9, and V/J genes and CDR3 were assigned using IMGT germline references. Reads were removed for weak V/J assignments (E-value above 1e-6), missing CDR3, stop codons, out-of-frame junctions, or ambiguous translated residues. V3J clonotypes were defined as sequences sharing an identical inferred V gene, J gene, and CDR3 amino acid sequence. Percentage overlap between repertoires was calculated by dividing the number of shared unique clonotypes by the size of the smaller repertoire. Repertoire richness was assessed with RTK rarefaction, the Chao1 estimator, and Recon v2.1 estimates of unobserved clonotypes. OLGA was used to compute generation probabilities for all TCRbeta clonotypes that the gDNA method yielded from a few donors. Drawn from immuneACCESS, this table holds only the in-frame rearrangements with V and J called that TCRdb kept. Clones are partly lost; checked studies trace under half to an unresolved V gene and leave the rest unexplained. V and J calls and clone size are given by that table; D and trimming were obtained from the DNA. Counted in this sample were approximately 840,000 clones; 95% to 97% of them appeared once. The ten largest clones take up under 0.3% of the sample.

After removal of 5 bases from V and 1 base from J, the junction retains 8 bases not matched to a gene. From its cysteine to its phenylalanine, the CDR3 spans 15 amino acids. Kept here is only the CDR3 DNA, which spans 45 bases and is read in frame from base 1. CDR1 and CDR2 (SGHRS, YFSETQ) derive from the germline V gene. On this clone: Its antigen remains undetermined. Qualities for individual bases were not recorded, and no much larger clone is one base off.

Here is what the overall study found, with its caveats: Sharing across a handful of donors was observed for around 4.8% of naive CD4, over 3% of naive CD8, over 2% of memory CD4, and 0.4% of memory CD8 clonotypes. Rarefaction of sorted-subset datasets indicated incomplete sequencing despite the large sequencing depth. The small number of donors limited the genetic and exposure-history diversity represented. Pairwise subsampling led to the expectation that sequencing depth would affect the degree of clonotype sharing among donors. Naive subsets generally had larger estimated clonotype richness than memory subsets did. Only blood was sampled, and tissue TCR repertoires likely differ from those in blood. Compared with non-shared clonotypes, clonotypes shared by all four sorted-subset donors had higher generation probabilities.

CD8 naive samples consisted of CD45RO-negative cells that were positively selected for CCR7, yielding a CD45RA+CCR7+ population without TemRA cells. Healthy HIV-negative adults with no recently reported acute infections or vaccinations were included as donors. Only Caucasian adults living in Nashville, Tennessee, USA were represented among the donors. After blood collection by leukapheresis, PBMCs were isolated using Ficoll-Histopaque density gradient centrifugation and then cryopreserved in the vapor phase of liquid nitrogen. Analytical flow cytometry was used to check the purity and quantity of each magnetically sorted T cell population. Genomic DNA was isolated from every sorted fraction and measured by UV absorbance on a Nanodrop 2000c.

The sequence was collected from a man aged 30-40 years in good health. The V gene is TRBV5-1 and the J gene is TRBJ2-7, with 8 bases aligning to TRBD2. Source material: naive CD8+ T cells sorted from blood. Taken with the paper, the label for cell subset or site translates to: CD45RA+CCR7+. This receptor carries the CDR3 CASRFSGAPSYEQYF. The nucleotide sequence is given as TGCGCCAGCAGATTTAGCGGGGCCCCGTCCTACGAGCAGTACTTC.